These 11 T cell receptor beta chains were all obtained from the same sample, sequenced in a study of cytomegalovirus exposure and HLA in healthy donors. Researchers ran the PCR with 60 Vbeta and 13 Jbeta primers. Profiling relied on immunoSEQ multiplex PCR, and the TCRdb table lists in-frame clones only, not all of them. The data hold around 220,000 clones, with roughly 83% observed a single time. The sequencing sample was made of PBMCs. All receptors derive from a girl aged 5-17 years in good health and CMV-seronegative.

In its sample, this clone was seen a few times. The chain couples TRBV7-2 to TRBJ1-1; D is unclear. The germline V gene has CDR1 SGHTA and CDR2 FQGNSA. The CDR3 runs to 17 residues. V lost 5 bases, J lost 4 bases, and 23 bases lay in between. In DNA form, the CDR3 reads TGTGCCAGCAGCCCACGGGCCGGGGTTAGGTCGAGCACTGAAGCTTTCTTT. Translating it yields CASSPRAGVRSSTEAFF.

The V call is TRBV6-1, the J call TRBJ1-5, with unresolved D. This CDR3 is 12 amino acids long. V dropped 7 bases and J dropped 5 bases, with 9 bases sitting between them. Germline assignment: CDR1 MNHNS and CDR2 SASEGT. The CDR3 DNA sequence: TGTGCCAGCAAGAAGAGGTATCAGCCCCAGCATTTT. Residues: CASKKRYQPQHF.

This clone was seen a few times. J is TRBJ2-2 and V is TRBV7-8; D may be TRBD1 (6 bases). V shed 1 base and J shed 3 bases, with 9 bases lying between them. CDR1 SGHVS and CDR2 FQNEAQ come from the germline V gene. The CDR3 covers 15 residues. The CDR3 coding sequence is TGTGCCAGCAGCTTAGGGGGGACATACACCGGGGAGCTGTTTTTT. Protein sequence: CASSLGGTYTGELFF.

J is TRBJ1-2 and V is TRBV18; TRBD1 matches 7 bases. This CDR3 contains 15 residues. V shed 3 bases, J shed 2 bases, and the junction held 6 bases outside the gene matches. Germline V lookup: CDR1 KGHSH, CDR2 LQKENI. CDR3 amino acids: CASSPATGPNYGYTF. The CDR3 DNA is TGTGCCAGCTCACCTGCGACAGGGCCGAACTATGGCTACACCTTC.

This chain uses TRBV15 with TRBJ1-3, with a possible D match to TRBD1 (5 bases). Trimming removed 8 bases at V and 4 bases at J, with 21 bases between. This CDR3 is 16 amino acids long. Germline CDR1 reads LNHNV; CDR2 reads YYDKDF (reference sequence). The DNA of the CDR3 is TGTGCCACCCATGGCGGGCGGAGGGGATCCGGAAACACCATATATTTT. Protein: CATHGGRRGSGNTIYF.

This chain joins TRBV7-9 and TRBJ1-3; D is uncertain. This CDR3 contains 16 residues. Germline CDR1 is SEHNR and CDR2 is FQNEAQ (reference sequence). V shed 0 bases and J shed 4 bases, with 13 bases lying between them. CDR3 coding DNA: TGTGCCAGCAGCTTAGCGCGAACGTCTCCGGGAAACACCATATATTTT. This encodes CASSLARTSPGNTIYF.

V is TRBV11-2 and J is TRBJ2-7, with TRBD2 matching over 7 bases. From germline, CDR1 is SGHAT and CDR2 FQNNGV. The CDR3 covers 15 residues. V lost 3 bases, J lost 2 bases, and 7 bases stayed unmatched. The CDR3 region has the DNA TGTGCCAGCAGCTTGTGGAGCGGGGTTCCCTACGAGCAGTACTTC. Translating gives CASSLWSGVPYEQYF.

This clone appeared a single time. The chain has TRBV6-6 and TRBJ1-1, with D unresolved. Germline V gene sequence: CDR1 MNHNY, CDR2 SVGAGI (reference sequence). This CDR3 spans 13 amino acids. V gave up 1 base and J gave up 1 base, with 4 bases separating them. The CDR3 protein is CASSYFGNTEAFF. Here the CDR3 DNA reads TGTGCCAGCAGTTACTTCGGGAACACTGAAGCTTTCTTT.

The chain joins TRBV5-4 to TRBJ2-5; TRBD2 aligns across 11 bases. The ends lost 3 bases at V and 1 base at J; junction bases unmatched: 8. The CDR3 covers 17 residues. Germline values: CDR1 SGHNT, CDR2 YYREEE (reference sequence). The DNA of the CDR3 is TGTGCCAGCAGCTGGCGCACTAGCGGGGGCTTCCAAGAGACCCAGTACTTC. This translates into CASSWRTSGGFQETQYF.

This chain links TRBV7-8 with TRBJ1-1, with 7 positions matching TRBD1. V was pared by 6 bases and J by 1 base, with 17 bases of the junction left unmatched. The CDR3 covers 18 residues. From germline, CDR1 is SGHVS and CDR2 FQNEAQ. The CDR3 is CASRSPLSVRGENTEAFF. Written as DNA, the CDR3 is TGTGCCAGCAGGTCCCCCCTTTCTGTCAGGGGGGAGAACACTGAAGCTTTCTTT. The full variable domain, rest sourced from reference TRBV7-8 and TRBJ1-1, is GAGVSQSPRYKVAKRGQDVALRCDPISGHVSLFWYQQALGQGPEFLTYFQNEAQLDKSGLPSDRFFAERPEGSVSTLKIQRTQQEDSAVYLCASRSPLSVRGENTEAFFGQGTRLTVV.

The chain has TRBV28 and TRBJ1-2, with no clear D. Between the trimmed V and J ends, which lost 3 bases and 5 bases, there was a span of 7 bases. CDR1 MDHEN and CDR2 SYDVKM come from the germline V gene. The CDR3 is 12 residues long. CDR3 sequence: CASSFVRYGYTF. CDR3 nucleotides: TGTGCCAGCAGTTTTGTTCGTTATGGCTACACCTTC.